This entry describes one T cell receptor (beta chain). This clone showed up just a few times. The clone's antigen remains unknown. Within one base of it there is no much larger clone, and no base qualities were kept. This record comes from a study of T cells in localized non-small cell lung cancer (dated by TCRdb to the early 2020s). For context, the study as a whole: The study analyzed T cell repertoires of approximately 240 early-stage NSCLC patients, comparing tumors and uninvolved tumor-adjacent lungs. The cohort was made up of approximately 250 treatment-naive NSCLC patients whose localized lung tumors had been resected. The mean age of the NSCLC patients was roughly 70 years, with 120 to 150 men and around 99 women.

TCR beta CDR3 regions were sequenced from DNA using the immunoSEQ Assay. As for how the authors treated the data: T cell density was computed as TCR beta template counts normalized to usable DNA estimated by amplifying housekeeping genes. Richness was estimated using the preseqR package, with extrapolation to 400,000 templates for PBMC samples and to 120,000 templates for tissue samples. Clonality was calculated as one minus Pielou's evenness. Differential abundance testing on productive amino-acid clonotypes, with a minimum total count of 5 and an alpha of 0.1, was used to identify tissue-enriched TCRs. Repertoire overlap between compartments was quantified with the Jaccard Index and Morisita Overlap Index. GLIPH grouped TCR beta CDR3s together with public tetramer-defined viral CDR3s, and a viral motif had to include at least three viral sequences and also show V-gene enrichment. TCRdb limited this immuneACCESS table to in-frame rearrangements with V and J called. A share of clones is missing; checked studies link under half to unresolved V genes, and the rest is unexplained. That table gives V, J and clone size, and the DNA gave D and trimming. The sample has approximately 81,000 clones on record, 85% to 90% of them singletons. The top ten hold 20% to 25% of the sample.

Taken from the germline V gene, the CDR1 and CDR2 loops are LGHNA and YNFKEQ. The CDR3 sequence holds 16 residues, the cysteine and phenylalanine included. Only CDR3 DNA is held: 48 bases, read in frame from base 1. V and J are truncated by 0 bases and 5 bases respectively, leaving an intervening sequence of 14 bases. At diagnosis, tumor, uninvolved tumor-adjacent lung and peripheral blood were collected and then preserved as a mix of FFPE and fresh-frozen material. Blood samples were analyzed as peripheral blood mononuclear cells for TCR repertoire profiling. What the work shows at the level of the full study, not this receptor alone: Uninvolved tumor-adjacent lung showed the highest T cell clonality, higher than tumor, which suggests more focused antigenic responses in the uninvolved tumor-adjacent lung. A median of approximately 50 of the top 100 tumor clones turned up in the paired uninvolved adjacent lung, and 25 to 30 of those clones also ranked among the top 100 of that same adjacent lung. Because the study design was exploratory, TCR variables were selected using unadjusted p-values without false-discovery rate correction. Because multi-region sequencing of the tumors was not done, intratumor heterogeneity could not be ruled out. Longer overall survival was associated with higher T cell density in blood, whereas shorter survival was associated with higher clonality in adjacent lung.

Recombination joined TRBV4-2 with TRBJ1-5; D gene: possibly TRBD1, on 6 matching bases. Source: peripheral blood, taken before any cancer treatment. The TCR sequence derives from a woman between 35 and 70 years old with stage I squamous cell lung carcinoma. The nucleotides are TGTGCCAGCAGCCAAGAGTCAGGGGCAGGGGATCAGCCCCAGCATTTT. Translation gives CASSQESGAGDQPQHF.